Below, 13 T cell receptor beta chains from the same sample are listed, as sequenced in a study of T cell responses to AZD1222 COVID-19 vaccine. This table comes from immunoSEQ multiplex PCR, and its TCRdb copy is limited to in-frame clones, with some not included. The sample carries over 100,000 clones, approximately 86% recorded once. The sample in question was peripheral blood, obtained 28 days after the second AZD1222 dose. These receptors originate from an adult who received the AZD1222 COVID-19 vaccine.

The chain's CDR3 is CASSSQGLETGELFF. The CDR3 DNA reads TGTGCCAGCAGCTCACAGGGATTGGAAACCGGGGAGCTGTTTTTT. The chain employs TRBV5-4 and TRBJ2-2, with D possibly matching TRBD1 (6 bases). The germline V gene encodes CDR1 SGHNT and CDR2 YYREEE (reference sequence). This CDR3 has 15 amino acids. Trimming removed 3 bases at V and 5 bases at J, with 14 bases between.

This clone was picked up one time. The V call is TRBV6-6, the J call TRBJ1-3, with 10 positions matching TRBD1. V was clipped by 2 bases and J by 6 bases; unmatched bases: 4. Germline CDR1 is MNHNY and CDR2 is SVGAGI (reference sequence). The CDR3 is 15 residues long. The CDR3: CASSYGGQGSNTIYF. The CDR3 nucleotides are TGTGCCAGCAGTTACGGGGGACAGGGGTCAAACACCATATATTTT.

The chain recombines TRBV5-5 with TRBJ1-3; TRBD1 agrees at 7 bases. Germline V CDR1 and CDR2: SGHKS, YYEKEE (reference sequence). The V gene end was trimmed by 1 base and the J gene end by 6 bases; junction bases not matched to a gene: 7. The CDR3 length is 15 residues. CDR3 DNA: TGTGCCAGCAGCTTGATCTCAGGGGGAACAAACACCATATATTTT. Its protein product is CASSLISGGTNTIYF.

CDR3 amino acids: CSVGTADLNTEAFF. The CDR3 DNA reads TGCAGCGTTGGGACAGCCGACTTGAACACTGAAGCTTTCTTT. V usage is TRBV29-1 and J usage is TRBJ1-1; TRBD1 might be the D (6 bases). Trimming pared 4 bases from V and 0 bases from J, leaving 12 bases between. CDR3 length: 14 residues. Germline CDR1 reads SQVTM; CDR2 reads ANQGSEA.

The chain recombines TRBV5-5 with TRBJ2-1, with 8 bases aligning to TRBD1. The CDR3 runs 17 residues. With V trimmed by 2 bases and J by 8 bases, 15 bases remained unmatched. CDR1 is SGHKS and CDR2 is YYEKEE in the germline V gene (reference sequence). CDR3 sequence: CASSLRIPGQAIDEQFF. The CDR3 DNA sequence: TGTGCCAGCAGCTTACGGATACCGGGACAGGCGATCGATGAGCAGTTCTTC.

This chain uses TRBV14 with TRBJ1-2; possibly TRBD1 for D (5 bases). This CDR3 spans 15 amino acids. Germline V gene lookup returns CDR1 SGHDN and CDR2 FVKESK. V was trimmed by 1 base and J by 2 bases, leaving 11 bases between them. The CDR3 reads CASSQVGRENYGYTF. Written as DNA, the CDR3 is TGTGCCAGCAGCCAAGTGGGGCGGGAGAACTATGGCTACACCTTC.

The V and J genes are TRBV27 and TRBJ2-7; TRBD1 matches 9 bases. This CDR3 contains 14 residues. V gave up 3 bases and J gave up 5 bases; unmatched junction bases: 5. The germline gives CDR1 MNHEY, CDR2 SMNVEV (reference sequence). CDR3 DNA sequence: TGTGCCAGCAGTTTTTTAGGGACAGGGCACGAGCAGTACTTC. Translating gives CASSFLGTGHEQYF.

The chain recombines TRBV6-2 or TRBV6-3 with TRBJ2-7; TRBD1 is a possible D gene (6 bases). Trimming removed 6 bases from V and 2 bases from J, with 20 bases in between. The CDR3 loop spans 16 amino acids. Germline CDR1 and CDR2: MNHEY and SVGEGT. CDR3: CASSLSYRDTTYEQYF. The CDR3 coding sequence is TGTGCCAGCAGCCTATCTTACAGGGACACAACCTACGAGCAGTACTTC.

The V gene is TRBV7-2, the J gene TRBJ2-7; no reliable D call. V lost 4 bases and J 7 bases, leaving 11 bases between the germline ends. The CDR3 spans 12 residues. Germline CDR1 reads SGHTA; CDR2 reads FQGNSA. CDR3 in amino acids: CASSSNVREQYF. CDR3 bases: TGTGCCAGCAGCTCCAACGTAAGGGAGCAGTACTTC. The full variable domain, rest sourced from reference TRBV7-2 and TRBJ2-7, is GAGVSQSPSNKVTEKGKDVELRCDPISGHTALYWYRQSLGQGLEFLIYFQGNSAPDKSGLPSDRFSAERTGGSVSTLTIQRTQQEDSAVYLCASSSNVREQYFGPGTRLTVT.

This clone was recorded only once. The V and J genes are TRBV30 and TRBJ1-6, with 7 bases lining up with TRBD1. Germline lookup yields CDR1 GTSNPN and CDR2 SVGIG (reference sequence). V gave up 2 bases and J gave up 14 bases; unmatched junction bases: 12. The CDR3 consists of 14 residues. The CDR3 sequence is CAWSPGRTGLALHF. CDR3 DNA sequence: TGTGCCTGGAGTCCGGGGCGGACAGGTCTTGCCCTCCACTTT.

The rearrangement links TRBV30 to TRBJ2-3; D uncertain. Trimming removed 4 bases from V and 6 bases from J, with 8 bases in between. Per germline, CDR1 GTSNPN and CDR2 SVGIG (reference sequence). This CDR3 comprises 11 residues. The CDR3 here is CAWKVGDTQYF. The CDR3 nucleotides read TGTGCCTGGAAGGTGGGGGATACGCAGTATTTT.

The chain has TRBV5-6 and TRBJ1-2; D remains ambiguous. The length of the CDR3 is 15 residues. Trimming pared 0 bases from V and 1 base from J, leaving 10 bases between. Per the germline V gene, CDR1 is SGHDT and CDR2 is YYEEEE. The CDR3 sequence: CASSLEAWVNYGYTF. CDR3 DNA sequence: TGTGCCAGCAGCTTGGAGGCCTGGGTTAACTATGGCTACACCTTC.

The genes are TRBV5-4 and TRBJ1-1, with D unresolved. This CDR3 contains 13 residues. The germline V gene has CDR1 SGHNT and CDR2 YYREEE (reference sequence). V shed 0 bases and J shed 3 bases, with 6 bases lying between them. This CDR3 is CASSLDSYTEAFF. Here the CDR3 DNA reads TGTGCCAGCAGCTTGGACAGTTACACTGAAGCTTTCTTT.